The clone carrying this TCR beta chain was detected only a few times. The antigen remains unidentified. This sample is drawn from a study of T-cell memory formation after mild COVID-19. For the study at large: Clusters of TCRs were largely donor specific.

Notes on the study in general: The finding that pre-infection memory included some responding clones suggested that cross-reactive memory joined. What remained unconfirmed was the SARS-CoV-2 specificity of second-wave clones peaking on day 37.

Germline V gene data show CDR1 as MNHEY and CDR2 as SVGAGI. The CDR3 runs to 15 residues. Germline trimming cut 6 bases from V and 5 bases from J; bases unmatched to any gene: 10. Using its own MiXCR run on the 5' RACE reads, TCRdb lists one record per CDR3 protein. The profile shows approximately 290,000 distinct CDR3 sequences, approximately 19% of them singletons. This TCR derives from a young man who had mild COVID-19 (a few samples of this study predate the infection). Cell type and time point are not known. The chain employs TRBV6-5 and TRBJ1-2; 9 nucleotides align to TRBD1. The sequenced sample consisted of PBMCs or a T cell subset sorted from them (not recorded which). The CDR3 region is CASSQPGQGRYGYTF. The CDR3 DNA sequence: TGTGCCAGCAGCCAACCGGGACAGGGTCGGTATGGCTACACCTTC.